This passage covers 32 T cell receptor beta chains from one sample sequenced in a study of beta chain features in type 1 diabetes. Reverse transcription of all isolated RNA meant that expressed TCRB transcripts were sequenced. Profiled with immunoSEQ multiplex PCR; TCRdb holds only in-frame clones, not every one. The table records 150,000 or so clones, about a tenth of them present only once. The sequencing sample was made of central memory CD4+ T cells from blood. These receptors were taken from a man between 18 and 35 years old in good health.

This clone has a handful of counts. This chain links TRBV5-6 with TRBJ2-3; 13 bases map to TRBD2. The CDR3 runs 16 residues. With V trimmed by 4 bases and J by 1 base, 3 bases remained unmatched. In germline, CDR1 is SGHDT, CDR2 YYEEEE. The CDR3, as DNA: TGTGCCAGCAGCCGAACTAGCGGGGGGGGCACAGATACGCAGTATTTT. Its translation is CASSRTSGGGTDTQYF.

The V call is TRBV6-6, the J call TRBJ1-2; perhaps TRBD1 as D (5 bases). CDR1 is MNHNY, CDR2 SVGAGI, per germline (reference sequence). The CDR3 spans 14 residues. The V end was cut by 2 bases, the J end by 8 bases, with 15 bases between. The CDR3 bases are TGTGCCAGCAGTTACGGGTTAGGGGCGGGGGGCTACACCTTC. This encodes CASSYGLGAGGYTF.

This clone was found a few times. V usage is TRBV28 and J usage is TRBJ1-2; maybe TRBD1 (5 bases). The germline V gene encodes CDR1 MDHEN and CDR2 SYDVKM. The ends were cut back, 7 bases at V and 5 bases at J, with 14 bases in the middle. This CDR3 is built from 13 residues. CDR3 nucleotide sequence: TGTGCCAGCAACCCGAACCGGGGGTATGGCTACACCTTC. Translation: CASNPNRGYGYTF.

The gene calls are TRBV2 and TRBJ1-1, with D unclear. This CDR3 spans 14 amino acids. Germline CDR1 is SNHLY and CDR2 is FYNNEI. Trimming cost V 8 bases and J 0 bases, with 13 bases left between them. The CDR3 region is CASVPRNLNTEAFF. CDR3 coding DNA: TGTGCCAGCGTCCCCAGGAACCTGAACACTGAAGCTTTCTTT. The entire variable domain, with the rest obtained from reference TRBV2 and TRBJ1-1, is as follows: EPEVTQTPSHQVTQMGQEVILRCVPISNHLYFYWYRQILGQKVEFLVSFYNNEISEKSEIFDDQFSVERPDGSNFTLKIRSTKLEDSAMYFCASVPRNLNTEAFFGQGTRLTVV.

The chain has TRBV5-6 and TRBJ1-2; maybe TRBD1 (5 bases). The germline V gene encodes CDR1 SGHDT and CDR2 YYEEEE. The CDR3 totals 13 residues. V was cut by 1 base and J by 3 bases, with 7 bases left in between. The CDR3, as DNA: TGTGCCAGCAGCTTGAGCAGGGACTATGGCTACACCTTC. Residues: CASSLSRDYGYTF.

This clone was counted ten times or more. CDR3 region: CASSQGDSPLHF. The CDR3 nucleotides are TGTGCCAGCAGCCAGGGTGATTCACCCCTCCACTTT. This chain joins TRBV5-4 and TRBJ1-6; D is perhaps TRBD1 (5 bases). The V gene's germline CDR1 is SGHNT and CDR2 YYREEE (reference sequence). With 4 bases removed from V and 8 bases from J, the gap between germline ends came to 7 bases. The CDR3 totals 12 residues.

The chain's CDR3 is CASSLGDRGPLFF. As DNA, the CDR3 is TGTGCCAGCAGCTTAGGGGACAGGGGGCCCCTGTTCTTC. The chain employs TRBV7-2 and TRBJ2-1; 12 nucleotides agree with TRBD1. Germline V gene data show CDR1 as SGHTA and CDR2 as FQGNSA. The CDR3 totals 13 residues. V gave up 1 base and J gave up 15 bases; unmatched junction bases: 4.

This clone was found a few times. The chain links TRBV27 to TRBJ2-3, with 9 bases that match TRBD2. This CDR3 has 16 residues. The germline CDR1 and CDR2 sequences are MNHEY and SMNVEV (reference sequence). V lost 4 bases to trimming and J lost 1 base; unmatched junction nucleotides: 6. The CDR3 DNA is TGTGCCAGCAGTTCACGACTAGCGGAAGGCACAGATACGCAGTATTTT. Translation: CASSSRLAEGTDTQYF.

This clone was seen a few times. V gene TRBV4-2 combines with J gene TRBJ2-1, with 10 positions matching TRBD2. With V trimmed by 4 bases and J by 8 bases, 14 bases remained unmatched. Germline V lookup: CDR1 LGHNA, CDR2 YNFKEQ. There are 17 residues in the CDR3. The CDR3 region is CASSPQAAGGPMDEQFF. CDR3 sequence (DNA): TGTGCCAGCAGCCCCCAAGCAGCGGGGGGGCCGATGGATGAGCAGTTCTTC.

V is TRBV7-2 and J is TRBJ2-1; possibly TRBD2 for D (5 bases). The germline V gene has CDR1 SGHTA and CDR2 FQGNSA. CDR3 length: 11 residues. Trimming took 9 bases from V and 4 from J, leaving 7 bases between them. This CDR3 is CASEGYNEQFF. The CDR3 nucleotides are TGTGCCAGTGAGGGATACAATGAGCAGTTCTTC.

This clone came up a few times. The chain links TRBV18 to TRBJ1-5, with D perhaps TRBD1 (6 bases). Trimming cost V 3 bases and J 10 bases, with 16 bases left between them. CDR1 KGHSH and CDR2 LQKENI come from the germline V gene. The CDR3 runs 14 residues. CDR3 bases: TGTGCCAGCTCACCTAGACAGGTCGTCTTACCCCAGCATTTT. Translated, it gives CASSPRQVVLPQHF.

This clone appeared a few times. The rearrangement joins TRBV11-2 to TRBJ1-2; a weak D match, TRBD1 (6 bases). The germline CDR1 and CDR2 sequences are SGHAT and FQNNGV. This CDR3 has 14 residues. Deletions cut 6 bases from V and 1 base from J, with 12 bases between. The DNA for the CDR3 is TGTGCCAGCAGATTGGACAGTTTTAACTATGGCTACACCTTC. This codes for CASRLDSFNYGYTF.

The rearrangement uses TRBV28 and TRBJ2-2; tentatively, D is TRBD1 (6 bases). CDR3 size: 16 residues. Germline V lookup: CDR1 MDHEN, CDR2 SYDVKM. Between the trimmed V and J ends, which lost 8 bases and 0 bases, there was a span of 16 bases. The DNA of the CDR3 is TGTGCCAGCGGCGGACTTAGGACAGCGAACACCGGGGAGCTGTTTTTT. Amino acid sequence: CASGGLRTANTGELFF.

This clone was found a few times. The chain uses TRBV4-1 and TRBJ2-3, with 9 bases lining up with TRBD2. The trim removed 4 bases at V and 4 bases at J, leaving 6 bases unmatched. The CDR3 extends over 15 amino acids. Germline V lookup: CDR1 MGHRA, CDR2 YSYEKL. Here the CDR3 reads CASSLLAGVSDTQYF. CDR3 nucleotide sequence: TGCGCCAGCAGCCTATTAGCGGGGGTTTCAGATACGCAGTATTTT.

This clone was seen more than once but under ten times. The chain employs TRBV7-3 and TRBJ2-3; 7 positions agree with TRBD1. The CDR3 is 14 amino acids. CDR1 and CDR2 from the germline V gene are SGHTA and FQGTGA. The J segment lost 3 bases and the V segment lost 3 bases, leaving 3 bases of the junction unmatched. CDR3 sequence: CASSFRRGTDTQYF. DNA of the CDR3: TGTGCCAGCAGCTTCCGCAGGGGGACAGATACGCAGTATTTT.

In its sample, this clone was seen a few times. This chain connects TRBV7-8 to TRBJ2-3; D remains unclear. Germline V gene lookup returns CDR1 SGHVS and CDR2 FQNEAQ. The V gene lost 4 bases and the J gene lost 0 bases, with 8 bases spanning the gap. The CDR3 spans 14 residues. The CDR3 loop reads CASSSSFSTDTQYF. As DNA, the CDR3 is TGTGCCAGCAGCTCCAGTTTCAGCACAGATACGCAGTATTTT.

This clone was found a few times. The chain joins TRBV7-8 to TRBJ2-7; perhaps TRBD2 as D (6 bases). Trimming stripped 1 base from V and 6 bases from J, with 19 bases between. Germline V gives CDR1 SGHVS, CDR2 FQNEAQ. This CDR3 is 16 amino acids long. The CDR3 spells CASSLGNGGSSLEQYF. DNA for the CDR3: TGTGCCAGCAGCTTAGGAAACGGGGGATCCTCCCTCGAGCAGTACTTC.

This clone was counted only a few times. The chain is built from TRBV6-5 and TRBJ1-2, with D possibly matching TRBD1 (5 bases). The V end was cut by 5 bases, the J end by 6 bases, with 19 bases between. The CDR3 runs to 15 residues. The germline CDR1 and CDR2 sequences are MNHEY and SVGAGI. This CDR3 reads CASSQHSLRGDGYTF. The CDR3 DNA sequence: TGTGCCAGCAGTCAACATTCATTAAGGGGCGATGGCTACACCTTC.

A few counts support this clone. This chain links TRBV7-2 with TRBJ2-5; D unclear. Looked up from germline, CDR1 is SGHTA and CDR2 is FQGNSA. Between the trimmed V and J ends, which lost 5 bases and 5 bases, there was a span of 9 bases. The CDR3 covers 12 residues. CDR3 DNA sequence: TGTGCCAGCAGCCCGTGGCGGGAGACCCAGTACTTC. Protein sequence: CASSPWRETQYF.

V usage is TRBV20-1 and J usage is TRBJ2-4; no firm D call. The CDR3 sequence is 11 residues long. From germline, CDR1 is DFQATT and CDR2 SNEGSKA (reference sequence). The germline V and J ends were trimmed by 7 bases and 0 bases, with 4 bases remaining between them. Here the CDR3 reads CSELAKNIQYF. In nucleotides, the CDR3 is TGCAGTGAACTAGCCAAAAACATTCAGTACTTC.

V and J are TRBV5-1 and TRBJ2-5, with 7 bases that match TRBD1. The CDR3 contains 13 residues. J was trimmed by 11 bases and V by 4 bases; bases with no gene match: 11. The germline gives CDR1 SGHRS, CDR2 YFSETQ. CDR3 bases: TGCGCCAGCAGCCCGGACAGGCAGGGTGAACAGTACTTC. Encoded protein: CASSPDRQGEQYF.

This clone was seen a handful of times. The chain links TRBV6-5 to TRBJ2-7; D is ambiguous. CDR1 and CDR2 from the germline V gene are MNHEY and SVGAGI. The V and J ends lost 0 bases and 0 bases respectively, with 12 bases between them. The CDR3 is 16 amino acids. DNA for the CDR3: TGTGCCAGCAGTTACTCGAAACCTCCGAGCTCCTACGAGCAGTACTTC. This gives the protein CASSYSKPPSSYEQYF.

This clone showed up just a few times. The chain links TRBV7-6 to TRBJ1-3; D ambiguous. The CDR3 has 15 amino acids. Trimming cost V 2 bases and J 0 bases, with 8 bases left between them. Germline loops: CDR1 SGHVS, CDR2 FNYEAQ. CDR3 DNA sequence: TGTGCCAGCAGCTTATTGGCAGGCTCTGGAAACACCATATATTTT. As protein: CASSLLAGSGNTIYF.

This clone was counted only a few times. The chain carries TRBV15 and TRBJ2-2; TRBD1 matches at 7 bases. Trimming removed 5 bases from V and 0 bases from J; junction bases left unmatched: 9. Germline CDR1 LNHNV, CDR2 YYDKDF (reference sequence). The CDR3 has 17 amino acids. The CDR3 here is CATSRGTGVSNTGELFF. The DNA of the CDR3 is TGTGCCACCAGCCGCGGCACAGGGGTTTCGAACACCGGGGAGCTGTTTTTT.

Here the CDR3 reads CASSVSGTGASYEQYF. CDR3 DNA: TGTGCCAGCAGCGTCAGCGGGACAGGGGCTTCCTACGAGCAGTACTTC. J is TRBJ2-7 and V is TRBV9; 10 nucleotides match TRBD1. Trimming removed 2 bases from V and 1 base from J; junction bases left unmatched: 6. The CDR3 consists of 16 residues. Germline CDR1 is SGDLS and CDR2 is YYNGEE.

CDR3 DNA: TGTGCCAGCAGCTTAGTGGGACTAGCGGGGGCCGAGCAGTTCTTC. Translated, it gives CASSLVGLAGAEQFF. This rearrangement joins TRBV7-2 to TRBJ2-1; 14 nucleotides match TRBD2. V was clipped by 1 base and J by 10 bases; unmatched bases: 3. The CDR3 has 15 residues. Looked up from germline, CDR1 is SGHTA and CDR2 is FQGNSA.

The CDR3 bases are TGTGCCTGGAGGCACTCGAACACTGAAGCTTTCTTT. Encoded protein: CAWRHSNTEAFF. V gene TRBV30 combines with J gene TRBJ1-1; D gene ambiguous. The CDR3 extends over 12 amino acids. CDR1 and CDR2 from the germline V gene are GTSNPN and SVGIG (reference sequence). Trimming left V 3 bases short and J 1 base short, with 6 bases between.

V is TRBV6-5 and J is TRBJ1-5; TRBD1 matches 8 bases. The V segment lost 5 bases and the J segment 6 bases; nucleotides outside the gene matches: 9. The CDR3 is 15 residues long. CDR1 and CDR2 from the germline V gene are MNHEY and SVGAGI. CDR3 in DNA: TGTGCCAGCAGTAATCCGGGACAGGTTTTTCAGCCCCAGCATTTT. It specifies CASSNPGQVFQPQHF.

This sequence joins TRBV5-1 and TRBJ1-2, with a weak D call TRBD1 (6 bases). The CDR3 totals 14 residues. Germline V gives CDR1 SGHRS, CDR2 YFSETQ. V lost 1 base, J lost 8 bases, and 15 bases lay in between. Written as DNA, the CDR3 is TGCGCCAGCAGCTTGTCCTTGACAGGCGGGGGCTACACCTTC. Residues: CASSLSLTGGGYTF.

In this sample, this clone turned up a few times. The chain joins TRBV7-2 to TRBJ1-4; perhaps TRBD1 as D (5 bases). CDR1 and CDR2 (germline): SGHTA, FQGNSA. CDR3 length equals 13 residues. V lost 0 bases, J lost 7 bases, and 6 bases lay in between. Here the CDR3 DNA reads TGTGCCAGCAGCTTAGCAGGGGTTGAAAAACTGTTTTTT. Encoded protein: CASSLAGVEKLFF.

This clone was seen at least ten times. The rearrangement links TRBV7-9 to TRBJ1-6; no definite D call. V lost 5 bases to trimming and J lost 9 bases, with 11 bases between them. The CDR3 has 13 amino acids. Germline lookup yields CDR1 SEHNR and CDR2 FQNEAQ (reference sequence). As DNA, the CDR3 is TGTGCCAGCAGCCTGGACGGGAGTTCACCCCTCCACTTT. Translating gives CASSLDGSSPLHF.

This clone has a count of ten or more. The V and J genes are TRBV6-6 and TRBJ2-7; tentative D call: TRBD2 (5 bases). Germline V gene sequence: CDR1 MNHNY, CDR2 SVGAGI (reference sequence). The CDR3 is 15 residues long. Trimming pared 6 bases from V and 0 bases from J, leaving 15 bases between. CDR3 nucleotides: TGTGCCAGCAGAACCCACCTAGGGAGCTCCTACGAGCAGTACTTC. The encoded protein is CASRTHLGSSYEQYF.